These T cell receptor beta chains were read from a single sample in a study of regulatory T cells in long-lasting Graves disease. MiXCR was run by TCRdb on the multiplex PCR reads, yielding one entry per CDR3 protein. The data contain roughly 560,000 distinct CDR3 sequences, 15% to 20% of them seen just once; the ten biggest clones take up 25%. These data also formed part of another study, on T cells in Graves' hyperthyroidism and ophthalmopathy.

This specimen consisted of peripheral blood mononuclear cells (PBMCs), obtained at new diagnosis, from a patient treated with antithyroid drugs. These receptors came from a woman aged 40 to 65 with Graves disease. The CDR3 runs from the conserved cysteine through the conserved F or W. Fields, in order: D gene, clone size, V gene, J gene, CDR3 protein, CDR3 DNA. The D gene is left open where the match is weak. Expanded clones get a size class; other rows say once, few or many, or leave the size out.

D: TRBD1
size: many
V: TRBV6-1
J: TRBJ2-1
CDR3: CASSEAPRDRARDEQFF
DNA: TGTGCCAGCAGTGAAGCTCCTCGGGACAGGGCGAGAGATGAGCAGTTCTTC

D: TRBD2
size: once
V: TRBV7-9
J: TRBJ2-1
CDR3: CASSPNPGTSGSYNEQFF
DNA: TGTGCCAGCAGCCCCAACCCCGGGACTAGCGGCTCCTACAATGAGCAGTTCTTC

D: -
size: many
V: TRBV5-6
J: TRBJ2-1
CDR3: CASTLEGLSYNEQFF
DNA: TGTGCCAGCACCCTGGAAGGGCTCTCCTACAATGAGCAGTTCTTC

D: -
size: -
V: TRBV12-3/TRBV12-4
J: TRBJ1-6
CDR3: CASSFSQGFSGTLHF
DNA: TGTGCCAGCAGTTTTAGCCAGGGTTTCTCGGGGACCCTCCACTTT

D: -
size: -
V: TRBV10-2
J: TRBJ2-3
CDR3: CASSEFQRGRLGTDTQYF
DNA: TGCGCCAGCAGTGAGTTTCAGAGGGGGAGGTTAGGCACAGATACGCAGTATTTT

D: -
size: -
V: TRBV29-1
J: TRBJ2-3
CDR3: CSVRGTDTQYF
DNA: TGCAGCGTGAGGGGCACAGATACGCAGTATTTT

D: -
size: -
V: TRBV18
J: TRBJ2-1
CDR3: CASSPRGGLGGGEQFF
DNA: TGTGCCAGCTCACCACGTGGTGGACTAGGGGGCGGTGAGCAGTTCTTC

D: -
size: few
V: TRBV5-1
J: TRBJ2-7
CDR3: CASSPGDQQYF
DNA: TGCGCCAGCAGCCCCGGCGATCAGCAGTACTTC

D: -
size: few
V: TRBV12-3/TRBV12-4
J: TRBJ1-2
CDR3: CASSPPPPGHYGYTF
DNA: TGTGCCAGCAGCCCACCCCCCCCGGGTCACTATGGCTACACCTTC

D: -
size: many
V: TRBV2
J: TRBJ2-1
CDR3: CASAPGSHNEQFF
DNA: TGTGCCAGCGCCCCGGGGTCTCACAATGAGCAGTTCTTC

D: -
size: many
V: TRBV19
J: TRBJ1-5
CDR3: CASTQSRLGGQPQHF
DNA: TGTGCCAGTACCCAGTCACGATTGGGGGGTCAGCCCCAGCATTTT

D: -
size: few
V: TRBV5-1
J: TRBJ1-2
CDR3: CASSGDGSGYTF
DNA: TGCGCCAGCAGCGGGGACGGTTCCGGCTACACCTTC

D: -
size: few
V: TRBV7-3
J: TRBJ2-2
CDR3: CASSPAPWGGHTNTGELFF
DNA: TGTGCCAGCAGCCCCGCTCCGTGGGGGGGACATACGAACACCGGGGAGCTGTTTTTT

D: -
size: few
V: TRBV18
J: TRBJ1-1
CDR3: CASSLAATRNTEAFF
DNA: TGTGCCAGCTCACTCGCCGCAACCCGGAACACTGAAGCTTTCTTT

D: -
size: few
V: TRBV24-1
J: TRBJ2-1
CDR3: CATSDSRTANSNEQFF
DNA: TGTGCCACCAGTGATTCTAGGACAGCCAATAGTAATGAGCAGTTCTTC

D: -
size: many
V: TRBV6-5
J: TRBJ1-2
CDR3: CASSYGILGEYGYTF
DNA: TGTGCCAGCAGTTACGGTATTCTAGGGGAGTATGGCTACACCTTC

D: TRBD1
size: few
V: TRBV7-6
J: TRBJ2-7
CDR3: CASSSWTGYYYEQYF
DNA: TGTGCCAGCAGCTCCTGGACAGGTTATTACTACGAGCAGTACTTC

D: -
size: few
V: TRBV30
J: TRBJ1-2
CDR3: CAWSPHVRGYTF
DNA: TGTGCCTGGAGTCCCCATGTTAGGGGCTACACCTTC

D: TRBD1
size: many
V: TRBV7-2
J: TRBJ1-2
CDR3: CASSFTTGGRGYTF
DNA: TGTGCCAGCAGCTTTACGACAGGGGGACGGGGCTACACCTTC

D: TRBD2
size: -
V: TRBV7-6
J: TRBJ2-4
CDR3: CASSFSGGADIQYF
DNA: TGTGCCAGCAGCTTTAGCGGGGGGGCCGACATTCAGTACTTC

D: TRBD1
size: -
V: TRBV19
J: TRBJ1-5
CDR3: CASIDGTGVEPQHF
DNA: TGTGCCAGTATCGATGGGACAGGGGTGGAGCCCCAGCATTTT

D: TRBD1
size: many
V: TRBV12-3/TRBV12-4
J: TRBJ2-1
CDR3: CASSLGGRTYNEQFF
DNA: TGTGCCAGCAGCTTAGGGGGCAGAACCTACAATGAGCAGTTCTTC

D: -
size: many
V: TRBV20-1
J: TRBJ2-1
CDR3: CSARGGGQLDAEQFF
DNA: TGCAGTGCTAGAGGCGGGGGACAGCTTGACGCTGAGCAGTTCTTC

D: -
size: -
V: TRBV6-2/TRBV6-3
J: TRBJ2-5
CDR3: CASSYSPRHPLETQYF
DNA: TGTGCCAGCAGTTACTCCCCCAGGCACCCCCTAGAGACCCAGTACTTC

D: -
size: -
V: TRBV5-4
J: TRBJ2-3
CDR3: CASSFSAPDTQYF
DNA: TGTGCCAGCAGCTTCTCGGCCCCGGATACGCAGTATTTT

D: -
size: many
V: TRBV6-1
J: TRBJ1-1
CDR3: CASVRDRLTEAFF
DNA: TGTGCCAGCGTGAGAGACAGGCTCACTGAAGCTTTCTTT

D: TRBD1
size: many
V: TRBV28
J: TRBJ2-7
CDR3: CASSPRQGGGEQYF
DNA: TGTGCCAGCAGTCCTCGACAGGGGGGAGGCGAGCAGTACTTC

D: TRBD1
size: many
V: TRBV19
J: TRBJ1-5
CDR3: CASSTGGRGNQPQHF
DNA: TGTGCCAGTAGTACAGGGGGACGAGGCAATCAGCCCCAGCATTTT

D: -
size: -
V: TRBV2
J: TRBJ2-7
CDR3: CASRLGTVIADYEQYF
DNA: TGTGCCAGCAGGTTGGGGACCGTTATAGCAGACTACGAGCAGTACTTC

D: -
size: many
V: TRBV6-2/TRBV6-3
J: TRBJ2-5
CDR3: CASCADSYLPRETQYF
DNA: TGTGCCAGCTGCGCGGACAGCTACCTCCCGAGGGAGACCCAGTACTTC

D: -
size: few
V: TRBV2
J: TRBJ1-3
CDR3: CASSVDILSGNTIYF
DNA: TGTGCCAGCAGTGTAGACATACTCTCTGGAAACACCATATATTTT

D: -
size: few
V: TRBV19
J: TRBJ2-1
CDR3: CASSPRVRAYNEQFF
DNA: TGTGCCAGTAGTCCCCGGGTAAGAGCTTACAATGAGCAGTTCTTC

D: -
size: few
V: TRBV19
J: TRBJ1-2
CDR3: CASAGDGFGGYTF
DNA: TGTGCCAGTGCCGGGGATGGGTTTGGTGGCTACACCTTC

D: -
size: many
V: TRBV11-3
J: TRBJ1-1
CDR3: CASSLTAYGTEAFF
DNA: TGTGCCAGCAGCTTAACGGCATACGGCACTGAAGCTTTCTTT

D: TRBD2
size: -
V: TRBV20-1
J: TRBJ2-7
CDR3: CSARDLAGISYEQYF
DNA: TGCAGTGCTAGAGACCTAGCGGGGATCTCCTACGAGCAGTACTTC

D: -
size: -
V: TRBV7-6
J: TRBJ1-6
CDR3: CASSLRTDYNSPLHF
DNA: TGTGCCAGCAGCCTCCGGACAGACTATAATTCACCCCTCCACTTT

D: -
size: -
V: TRBV20-1
J: TRBJ1-4
CDR3: CSASDVSEKLFF
DNA: TGCAGTGCTAGTGACGTTAGTGAAAAACTGTTTTTT

D: -
size: -
V: TRBV5-1
J: TRBJ2-2
CDR3: CASRATTTGELFF
DNA: TGCGCCAGCAGGGCGACAACCACCGGGGAGCTGTTTTTT

D: TRBD1
size: many
V: TRBV19
J: TRBJ1-1
CDR3: CASGWIGGLNTEAFF
DNA: TGTGCCTCTGGATGGATAGGGGGCTTGAACACTGAAGCTTTCTTT

D: TRBD2
size: many
V: TRBV15
J: TRBJ2-3
CDR3: CATSREGSGGGTDTQYF
DNA: TGTGCCACCAGCAGAGAGGGTTCCGGGGGGGGCACAGATACGCAGTATTTT

D: TRBD1
size: -
V: TRBV5-1
J: TRBJ2-3
CDR3: CASSTGQASRNTQYF
DNA: TGCGCCAGCAGCACGGGACAGGCGTCCAGGAATACGCAGTATTTT

D: -
size: many
V: TRBV6-5
J: TRBJ1-1
CDR3: CASSYSPGQMNTEAFF
DNA: TGTGCCAGCAGTTACTCCCCCGGACAGATGAACACTGAAGCTTTCTTT

D: -
size: -
V: TRBV19
J: TRBJ1-3
CDR3: CASSIRTGNTIYF
DNA: TGTGCCAGTAGTATACGGACTGGAAACACCATATATTTT

D: -
size: -
V: TRBV30
J: TRBJ2-5
CDR3: CAFARGFGETQYF
DNA: TGTGCTTTCGCCCGGGGTTTCGGGGAGACCCAGTACTTC

D: -
size: few
V: TRBV5-8
J: TRBJ1-5
CDR3: CASQSPLGVIVQPQHF
DNA: TGTGCCAGCCAGTCTCCCCTTGGGGTAATTGTTCAGCCCCAGCATTTT

D: TRBD1
size: -
V: TRBV9
J: TRBJ2-1
CDR3: CASSGASQGDEQFF
DNA: TGTGCCAGCAGCGGAGCGAGCCAGGGGGACGAGCAGTTCTTC

D: -
size: -
V: TRBV7-9
J: TRBJ1-2
CDR3: CASSGRTDPLSEGGYTF
DNA: TGTGCCAGCAGCGGCCGGACAGACCCTTTGTCGGAGGGTGGCTACACCTTC

D: TRBD2
size: once
V: TRBV11-2
J: TRBJ2-2
CDR3: CASSHLAGGYTGELFF
DNA: TGTGCCAGCAGCCACCTCGCGGGGGGCTACACCGGGGAGCTGTTTTTT

D: -
size: -
V: TRBV19
J: TRBJ1-2
CDR3: CASSRTYSNYGYTF
DNA: TGTGCCAGTAGTCGGACGTACTCTAACTATGGCTACACCTTC

D: -
size: -
V: TRBV7-8
J: TRBJ2-1
CDR3: CASSYLGASSYNEQFF
DNA: TGTGCCAGCAGCTACCTCGGCGCTAGCTCCTACAATGAGCAGTTCTTC

D: TRBD1
size: few
V: TRBV28
J: TRBJ2-5
CDR3: CASSNGGQGAETQYF
DNA: TGTGCCAGCTCCAATGGGGGACAGGGGGCAGAGACCCAGTACTTC

D: -
size: few
V: TRBV30
J: TRBJ2-7
CDR3: CAWSGGAREQYF
DNA: TGTGCCTGGAGTGGGGGGGCGAGAGAGCAGTACTTC

D: TRBD1
size: -
V: TRBV4-1
J: TRBJ2-1
CDR3: CASSQVIRDSVNEQFF
DNA: TGCGCCAGCAGCCAAGTTATCCGGGACAGCGTTAATGAGCAGTTCTTC

D: -
size: many
V: TRBV11-2
J: TRBJ2-1
CDR3: CASSLKAGPMSNEQFF
DNA: TGTGCCAGCAGCTTAAAGGCAGGCCCGATGAGCAATGAGCAGTTCTTC